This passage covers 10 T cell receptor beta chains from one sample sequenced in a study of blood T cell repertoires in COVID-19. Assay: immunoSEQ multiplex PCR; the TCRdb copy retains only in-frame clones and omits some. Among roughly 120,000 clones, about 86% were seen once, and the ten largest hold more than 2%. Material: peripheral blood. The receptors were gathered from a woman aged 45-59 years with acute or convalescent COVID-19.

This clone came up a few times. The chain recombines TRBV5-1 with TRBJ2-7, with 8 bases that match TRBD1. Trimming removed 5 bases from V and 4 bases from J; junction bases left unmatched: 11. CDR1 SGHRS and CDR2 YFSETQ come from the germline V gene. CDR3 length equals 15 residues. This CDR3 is CASSLGQGKAYEQYF. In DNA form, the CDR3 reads TGCGCCAGCAGTCTCGGACAGGGAAAGGCTTACGAGCAGTACTTC.

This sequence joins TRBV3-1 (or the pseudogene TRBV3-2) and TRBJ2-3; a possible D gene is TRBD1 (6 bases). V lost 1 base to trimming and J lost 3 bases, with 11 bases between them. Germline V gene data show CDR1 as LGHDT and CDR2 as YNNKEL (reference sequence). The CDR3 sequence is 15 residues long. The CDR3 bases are TGTGCCAGCAGCCAAGTAGTGACAGGAACAGATACGCAGTATTTT. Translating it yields CASSQVVTGTDTQYF.

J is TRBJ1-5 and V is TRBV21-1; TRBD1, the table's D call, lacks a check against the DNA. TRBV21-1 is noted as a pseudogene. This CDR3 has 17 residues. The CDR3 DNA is TGTGCCAGCAGCCCAAGGCAAGAACAGGGGAGCAATCAGCCCCAGCATTTT. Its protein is CASSPRQEQGSNQPQHF.

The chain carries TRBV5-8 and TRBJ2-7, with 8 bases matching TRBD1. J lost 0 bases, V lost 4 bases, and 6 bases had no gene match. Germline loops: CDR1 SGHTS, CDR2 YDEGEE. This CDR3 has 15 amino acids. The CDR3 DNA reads TGTGCCAGCAGCCACCAGGGGGCAGGCTCCTACGAGCAGTACTTC. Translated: CASSHQGAGSYEQYF.

The CDR3 bases are TGTGCCAGCAGTTTAAACGGAGAGACCCAGTACTTC. The encoded protein is CASSLNGETQYF. The chain carries TRBV12-3 or TRBV12-4 and TRBJ2-5; no definite D call. V shed 2 bases and J shed 4 bases, with 5 bases lying between them. This CDR3 comprises 12 residues.

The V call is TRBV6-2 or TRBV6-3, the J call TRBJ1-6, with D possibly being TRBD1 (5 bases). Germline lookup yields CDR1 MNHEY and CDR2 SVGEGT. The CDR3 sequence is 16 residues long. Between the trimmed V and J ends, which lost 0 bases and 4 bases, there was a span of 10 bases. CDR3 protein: CASSYSQGVYNSPLHF. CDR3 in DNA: TGTGCCAGCAGTTACTCCCAGGGCGTATATAATTCACCCCTCCACTTT.

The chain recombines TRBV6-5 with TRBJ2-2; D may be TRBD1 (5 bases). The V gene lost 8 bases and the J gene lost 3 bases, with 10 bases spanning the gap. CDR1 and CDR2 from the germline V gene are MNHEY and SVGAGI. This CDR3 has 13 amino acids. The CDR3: CASGKGYTGELFF. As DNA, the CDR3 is TGTGCCAGCGGAAAGGGGTACACCGGGGAGCTGTTTTTT.

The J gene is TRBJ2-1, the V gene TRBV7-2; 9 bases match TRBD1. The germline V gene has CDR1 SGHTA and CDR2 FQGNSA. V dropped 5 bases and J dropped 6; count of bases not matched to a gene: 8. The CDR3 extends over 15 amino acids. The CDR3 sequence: CASSKQGARSNEQFF. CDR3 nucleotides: TGTGCCAGCAGCAAACAGGGGGCGAGGAGCAATGAGCAGTTCTTC.

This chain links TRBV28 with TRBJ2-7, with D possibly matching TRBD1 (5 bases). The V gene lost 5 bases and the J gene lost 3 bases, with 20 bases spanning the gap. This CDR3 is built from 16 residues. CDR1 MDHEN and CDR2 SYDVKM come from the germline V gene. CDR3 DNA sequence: TGTGCCAGCAGTCCTGGGTTCGGACAATGGGACTACGAGCAGTACTTC. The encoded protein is CASSPGFGQWDYEQYF.

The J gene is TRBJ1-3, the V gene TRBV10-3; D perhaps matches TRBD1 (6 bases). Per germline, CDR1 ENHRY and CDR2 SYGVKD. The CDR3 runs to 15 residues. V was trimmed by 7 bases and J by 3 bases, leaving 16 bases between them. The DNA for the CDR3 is TGTGCCATCACCGAAATCGGGGGGCTTGGAAACACCATATATTTT. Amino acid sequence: CAITEIGGLGNTIYF.